Listed here are 29 T cell receptor beta chains from one sample, sequenced in a study of blood T cell repertoires in COVID-19. Data came from immunoSEQ multiplex PCR; TCRdb stores just in-frame clones and leaves some out. This repertoire shows around 100,000 clones, roughly 90% found once; its top ten account for around 5.2%. Input material: peripheral blood. The receptor set was obtained from a man aged 55 to 70 with COVID-19, enrolled during active disease.

The V and J genes are TRBV6-5 and TRBJ2-7; 8 bases agree with TRBD2. Germline CDR1 reads MNHEY; CDR2 reads SVGAGI. J lost 5 bases, V lost 8 bases, and 11 bases had no gene match. This CDR3 contains 14 residues. Written as DNA, the CDR3 is TGTGCCAGCCATGCCAGCGGGAGTTACCACGAGCAGTACTTC. Translated: CASHASGSYHEQYF.

The J gene is TRBJ1-4, the V gene TRBV29-1; a possible D gene is TRBD1 (6 bases). Germline values: CDR1 SQVTM, CDR2 ANQGSEA. The CDR3 has 13 residues. The V gene lost 3 bases and the J gene lost 6 bases, with 11 bases spanning the gap. The CDR3 DNA sequence: TGCAGCGTTGATCCCGCAGGGGATGAAAAACTGTTTTTT. It encodes CSVDPAGDEKLFF.

The chain recombines TRBV5-1 with TRBJ1-2; D remains ambiguous. Germline V lookup: CDR1 SGHRS, CDR2 YFSETQ. The CDR3 spans 18 residues. Trimming removed 0 bases at V and 0 bases at J, with 18 bases between. The CDR3 sequence is CASSLGQDSIVPNYGYTF. In DNA form, the CDR3 reads TGCGCCAGCAGCTTGGGACAAGATTCCATCGTTCCTAACTATGGCTACACCTTC. The whole variable domain, filled in from reference TRBV5-1 and TRBJ1-2, reads KAGVTQTPRYLIKTRGQQVTLSCSPISGHRSVSWYQQTPGQGLQFLFEYFSETQRNKGNFPGRFSGRQFSNSRSEMNVSTLELGDSALYLCASSLGQDSIVPNYGYTFGSGTRLTVV.

This chain connects TRBV19 to TRBJ1-5; tentative D call: TRBD1 (6 bases). The ends were cut back, 5 bases at V and 6 bases at J, with 11 bases in the middle. The CDR3 consists of 13 residues. Germline V gives CDR1 LNHDA, CDR2 SQIVND (reference sequence). Here the CDR3 reads CASSWDMGQPQHF. In DNA, the CDR3 is TGTGCCAGTAGTTGGGACATGGGTCAGCCCCAGCATTTT.

The V gene is TRBV6-5, the J gene TRBJ1-3, with TRBD1 matching over 8 bases. After removal of 5 bases from V and 0 bases from J, the junction contained 3 bases not matched to a gene. This CDR3 region has 15 residues. Looked up from germline, CDR1 is MNHEY and CDR2 is SVGAGI. The CDR3 region has the DNA TGTGCCAGCAGTCCTACAGGGGGCTCTGGAAACACCATATATTTT. Amino acid sequence: CASSPTGGSGNTIYF.

Only a few counts were recorded for this clone. This chain uses TRBV7-9 with TRBJ1-1; D is unresolved. The V end lost 2 bases, the J end lost 0 bases, and 7 bases lay between the germline ends. Germline assignment: CDR1 SEHNR and CDR2 FQNEAQ (reference sequence). The CDR3 is 14 amino acids. CDR3 coding DNA: TGTGCCAGCAGCTTATCCCGTTTGAACACTGAAGCTTTCTTT. Translation gives CASSLSRLNTEAFF.

This clone came up a few times. The chain employs TRBV5-1 and TRBJ1-4; 9 nucleotides line up with TRBD1. Trimming at V came to 7 bases and at J to 3 bases, leaving 7 bases not matched to a gene. CDR1 and CDR2 (germline): SGHRS, YFSETQ. The length of the CDR3 is 15 residues. The CDR3 region is CASGRTGESNEKLFF. DNA for the CDR3: TGCGCCAGCGGAAGGACAGGGGAATCTAATGAAAAACTGTTTTTT.

CDR3 bases: TGTGCCAGCACCGGACTAGCGGGAGTAGCCCCGCAGTATTTT. It yields the protein CASTGLAGVAPQYF. The gene calls are TRBV25-1 and TRBJ2-3, with 13 bases lining up with TRBD2. Germline CDR1 reads MGHDK; CDR2 reads SYGVNS. This CDR3 has 14 residues. V shed 7 bases and J 10 bases; nucleotides not matched to a gene: 8.

This clone showed up just once. This chain connects TRBV27 to TRBJ2-3; 9 positions match TRBD2. Germline V lookup: CDR1 MNHEY, CDR2 SMNVEV (reference sequence). V trimming: 3 bases; J trimming: 0 bases; junction bases outside the gene matches: 1. The CDR3 is 15 amino acids. The chain's CDR3 is CASSFLAGSTDTQYF. In DNA form, the CDR3 reads TGTGCCAGCAGTTTCCTAGCGGGAAGCACAGATACGCAGTATTTT.

This rearrangement joins TRBV30 to TRBJ1-4; D perhaps matches TRBD1 (5 bases). The length of the CDR3 is 12 residues. Trimming left V 5 bases short and J 6 bases short, with 10 bases between. Germline CDR1 is GTSNPN and CDR2 is SVGIG (reference sequence). In DNA form, the CDR3 reads TGTGCCTGGCAGGGTTCGGATGAAAAACTGTTTTTT. The encoded protein is CAWQGSDEKLFF. Full variable domain (remainder filled in from reference TRBV30 and TRBJ1-4): SQTIHQWPATLVQPVGSPLSLECTVEGTSNPNLYWYRQAAGRGLQLLFYSVGIGQISSEVPQNLSASRPQDRQFILSSKKLLLSDSGFYLCAWQGSDEKLFFGSGTQLSVL.

This chain joins TRBV7-9 and TRBJ1-6; 7 bases are shared with TRBD1. The CDR3 loop spans 14 amino acids. With V trimmed by 3 bases and J by 7 bases, 3 bases remained unmatched. Germline CDR1 and CDR2: SEHNR and FQNEAQ (reference sequence). The CDR3 coding sequence is TGTGCCAGCAGCTTTTCGACAGGGAATTCACCCCTCCACTTT. It translates to CASSFSTGNSPLHF.

This chain joins TRBV19 and TRBJ2-2; TRBD1 matches 7 bases. This CDR3 spans 16 amino acids. Trimming removed 4 bases from V and 2 bases from J; junction bases left unmatched: 7. Germline V CDR1 and CDR2: LNHDA, SQIVND (reference sequence). Here the CDR3 reads CASSTQGYLNTGELFF. DNA of the CDR3: TGTGCCAGTAGTACACAGGGGTACCTTAACACCGGGGAGCTGTTTTTT. The full variable domain, with the rest looked up from reference TRBV19 and TRBJ2-2, is DGGITQSPKYLFRKEGQNVTLSCEQNLNHDAMYWYRQDPGQGLRLIYYSQIVNDFQKGDIAEGYSVSREKKESFPLTVTSAQKNPTAFYLCASSTQGYLNTGELFFGEGSRLTVL.

This chain connects TRBV5-1 to TRBJ2-3; 8 bases align to TRBD2. In germline, CDR1 is SGHRS, CDR2 YFSETQ. The V segment lost 0 bases and the J segment 1 base; nucleotides outside the gene matches: 13. The CDR3 is 19 residues long. The DNA of the CDR3 is TGCGCCAGCAGCTTGGGTAGTACAAGCGGGAGACGGGGCACAGATACGCAGTATTTT. Encoded protein: CASSLGSTSGRRGTDTQYF.

V usage is TRBV28 and J usage is TRBJ2-7, with TRBD1 matching 9 bases. J was trimmed by 5 bases and V by 6 bases; bases with no gene match: 5. This CDR3 is 13 amino acids long. Germline-derived CDR1 and CDR2 are MDHEN and SYDVKM. CDR3 in amino acids: CASRRTGDDEQYF. The DNA for the CDR3 is TGTGCCAGCAGGCGGACAGGGGACGACGAGCAGTACTTC.

The rearrangement joins TRBV6-1 to TRBJ1-1; D might be TRBD1 (6 bases). The germline V gene encodes CDR1 MNHNS and CDR2 SASEGT. Trimming left V 3 bases short and J 3 bases short, with 11 bases between. This CDR3 has 14 residues. CDR3 residues: CASSDRQADTEAFF. CDR3 nucleotides: TGTGCCAGCAGTGACCGACAGGCGGACACTGAAGCTTTCTTT.

This clone has just a few counts. This chain connects TRBV4-1 to TRBJ2-6; TRBD1 matches 8 bases. From germline, CDR1 is MGHRA and CDR2 YSYEKL. With V trimmed by 6 bases and J by 0 bases, 10 bases remained unmatched. This CDR3 region has 18 residues. CDR3: CASRRTPGTGSGANVLTF. The CDR3 DNA sequence: TGCGCCAGCAGACGCACTCCCGGGACAGGCTCTGGGGCCAACGTCCTGACTTTC.

The CDR3 DNA reads TGCGCCAGCAGCTCGGGACAGGGGGACGTCGAGCTGTTTTTT. It translates to CASSSGQGDVELFF. The rearrangement joins TRBV5-1 to TRBJ2-2, with TRBD1 identical over 11 bases. The germline V gene has CDR1 SGHRS and CDR2 YFSETQ. The junction had 6 bases not matched to a gene; V was cut back by 3 bases and J by 11 bases. This CDR3 is built from 14 residues.

The J gene is TRBJ2-1, the V gene TRBV2; D may be TRBD1 (5 bases). This CDR3 comprises 13 residues. Per the germline V gene, CDR1 is SNHLY and CDR2 is FYNNEI. Trimming took 3 bases from V and 9 from J, leaving 12 bases between them. CDR3 nucleotides: TGTGCCAGCAGTGACCAGGGATTAGGTGAGCAGTTCTTC. Translation gives CASSDQGLGEQFF.

This chain links TRBV19 with TRBJ2-6; D perhaps matches TRBD2 (5 bases). V was clipped by 4 bases and J by 4 bases, with 11 bases between them. This CDR3 is built from 15 residues. Germline V gene lookup returns CDR1 LNHDA and CDR2 SQIVND (reference sequence). The CDR3 region has the DNA TGTGCCAGTAGTAGAATAGCGTTAGGGGCCAACGTCCTGACTTTC. Translation: CASSRIALGANVLTF. Drawing the rest from reference TRBV19 and TRBJ2-6, the complete variable domain is DGGITQSPKYLFRKEGQNVTLSCEQNLNHDAMYWYRQDPGQGLRLIYYSQIVNDFQKGDIAEGYSVSREKKESFPLTVTSAQKNPTAFYLCASSRIALGANVLTFGAGSRLTVL.

This clone was found once. The chain carries TRBV9 and TRBJ2-1; tentatively, D is TRBD2 (6 bases). V lost 4 bases and J lost 4, with 15 bases in between. Germline V gives CDR1 SGDLS, CDR2 YYNGEE. The CDR3 is 15 amino acids. The CDR3 coding sequence is TGTGCCAGCAGCCCCCAGGAGGGAATATACAATGAGCAGTTCTTC. Amino acids: CASSPQEGIYNEQFF.

The chain employs TRBV5-1 and TRBJ2-2; weak D call: TRBD2 (5 bases). Germline values: CDR1 SGHRS, CDR2 YFSETQ. V lost 2 bases and J lost 2, with 10 bases in between. The CDR3 has 15 amino acids. CDR3 in DNA: TGCGCCAGCAGCTTCCGAGGGCCCAACACCGGGGAGCTGTTTTTT. It codes for CASSFRGPNTGELFF.

The chain combines TRBV6-2 or TRBV6-3 with TRBJ1-2, with D perhaps TRBD1 (5 bases). The CDR3 is made up of 12 amino acids. Germline V lookup: CDR1 MNHEY, CDR2 SVGEGT. V shed 5 bases and J shed 2 bases, with 6 bases lying between them. The CDR3 nucleotides read TGTGCCAGCAGTCGGGGGAACTATGGCTACACCTTC. Translation gives CASSRGNYGYTF.

The V call is TRBV5-4, the J call TRBJ2-5; 10 positions agree with TRBD2. With V trimmed by 2 bases and J by 5 bases, 9 bases remained unmatched. Germline assignment: CDR1 SGHNT and CDR2 YYREEE (reference sequence). The CDR3 covers 16 residues. The CDR3, as DNA: TGTGCCAGCAGCTTTTCTCTAGCGGGAGTCCTTGAGACCCAGTACTTC. It encodes CASSFSLAGVLETQYF.

CDR3 in DNA: TGTGCCAGCAGCCCCCGGGACCGAGGGGGGGGAATCACTGAAGCTTTCTTT. This sequence encodes CASSPRDRGGGITEAFF. The genes are TRBV9 and TRBJ1-1, with D maybe TRBD1 (6 bases). CDR1 is SGDLS and CDR2 is YYNGEE in the germline V gene. V dropped 4 bases and J dropped 4 bases, with 23 bases sitting between them. The CDR3 consists of 17 residues.

The CDR3, as DNA: TGTGCCAGCAGAATACAGGGGGCGTATGAGGATTTCTTT. Translation gives CASRIQGAYEDFF. The rearrangement joins TRBV6-5 to TRBJ1-1; TRBD1 aligns across 9 bases. The germline gives CDR1 MNHEY, CDR2 SVGAGI. Trimming cost V 6 bases and J 13 bases; bases outside gene matches: 12. CDR3 size: 13 residues.

This sequence joins TRBV9 and TRBJ1-6; D is possibly TRBD1 (6 bases). V was shortened by 4 bases and J by 8 bases, with 16 bases between the two germline ends. Germline V gene sequence: CDR1 SGDLS, CDR2 YYNGEE. This CDR3 is built from 15 residues. The CDR3 DNA is TGTGCCAGCAGCCTGGGGGGGCAGGGTGATTCACCCCTCCACTTT. Its protein product is CASSLGGQGDSPLHF.

The chain's CDR3 is CASSLDFRASGSTGELFF. The CDR3 DNA follows: TGTGCCAGCAGCTTAGATTTTAGGGCTAGCGGAAGCACCGGGGAGCTGTTTTTT. The V gene is TRBV11-3, the J gene TRBJ2-2, with 7 bases aligning to TRBD2. CDR3 length: 18 residues. The germline CDR1 and CDR2 sequences are SGHNT and YENEEA. The trim removed 0 bases at V and 4 bases at J, leaving 11 bases unmatched. The whole variable domain, remainder taken from reference TRBV11-3 and TRBJ2-2, is EAGVVQSPRYKIIEKKQPVAFWCNPISGHNTLYWYLQNLGQGPELLIRYENEEAVDDSQLPKDRFSAERLKGVDSTLKIQPAELGDSAVYLCASSLDFRASGSTGELFFGEGSRLTVL.

This clone turned up a few times. The chain carries TRBV29-1 and TRBJ2-6; TRBD1 matches 9 bases. The CDR3 loop spans 16 amino acids. V trimming: 2 bases; J trimming: 2 bases; junction bases outside the gene matches: 4. Germline-derived CDR1 and CDR2 are SQVTM and ANQGSEA. The DNA of the CDR3 is TGCAGCGTTGAATCACAGGGGGCGCCTGGGGCCAACGTCCTGACTTTC. It translates to CSVESQGAPGANVLTF.

The sample holds one count of this clone. The rearrangement joins TRBV5-5 to TRBJ1-6; 11 nucleotides match TRBD1. This CDR3 is 16 amino acids long. Germline loops: CDR1 SGHKS, CDR2 YYEKEE (reference sequence). The V and J ends lost 4 bases and 7 bases, in that order; junction bases with no gene match: 7. CDR3 in DNA: TGTGCCAGCAGCCCGGACAGGGGGCACGTGAATTCACCCCTCCACTTT. Translation: CASSPDRGHVNSPLHF.